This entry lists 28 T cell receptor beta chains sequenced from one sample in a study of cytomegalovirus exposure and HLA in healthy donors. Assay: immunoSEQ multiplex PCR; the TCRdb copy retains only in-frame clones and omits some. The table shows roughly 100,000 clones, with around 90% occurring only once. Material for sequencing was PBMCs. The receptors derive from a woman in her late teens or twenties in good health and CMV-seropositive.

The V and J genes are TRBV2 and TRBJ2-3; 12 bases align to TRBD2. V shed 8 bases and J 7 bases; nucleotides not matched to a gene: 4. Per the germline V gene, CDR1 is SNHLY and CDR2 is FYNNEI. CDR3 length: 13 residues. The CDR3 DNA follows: TGTGCCAGCCTAGCGGGGGGGCCGAATACGCAGTATTTT. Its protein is CASLAGGPNTQYF. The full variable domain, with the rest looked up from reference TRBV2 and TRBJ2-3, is EPEVTQTPSHQVTQMGQEVILRCVPISNHLYFYWYRQILGQKVEFLVSFYNNEISEKSEIFDDQFSVERPDGSNFTLKIRSTKLEDSAMYFCASLAGGPNTQYFGPGTRLTVL.

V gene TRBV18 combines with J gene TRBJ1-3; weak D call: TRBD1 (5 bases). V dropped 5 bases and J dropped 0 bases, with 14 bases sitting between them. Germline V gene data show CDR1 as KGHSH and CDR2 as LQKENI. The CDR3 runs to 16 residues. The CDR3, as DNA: TGTGCCAGCTCAACGACGACAGCTGCCTCTGGAAACACCATATATTTT. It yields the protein CASSTTTAASGNTIYF.

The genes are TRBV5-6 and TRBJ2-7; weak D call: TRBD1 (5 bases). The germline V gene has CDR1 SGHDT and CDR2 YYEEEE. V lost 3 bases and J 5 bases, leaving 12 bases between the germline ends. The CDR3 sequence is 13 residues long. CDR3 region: CASSWPSGNEQYV. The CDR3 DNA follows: TGTGCCAGCAGCTGGCCCTCAGGGAACGAGCAGTACGTC.

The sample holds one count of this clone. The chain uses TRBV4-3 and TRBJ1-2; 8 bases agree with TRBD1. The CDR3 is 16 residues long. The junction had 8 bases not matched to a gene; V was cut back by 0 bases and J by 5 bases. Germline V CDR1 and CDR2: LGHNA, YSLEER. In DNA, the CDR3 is TGCGCCAGCAGCCAAGAGGGCCAGGGGGCCCCATATGGCTACACCTTC. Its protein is CASSQEGQGAPYGYTF.

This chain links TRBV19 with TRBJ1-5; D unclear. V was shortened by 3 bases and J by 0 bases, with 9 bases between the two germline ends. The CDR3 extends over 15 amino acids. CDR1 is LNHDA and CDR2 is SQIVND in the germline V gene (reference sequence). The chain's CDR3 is CASSMGAYSNQPQHF. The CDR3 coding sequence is TGTGCCAGTAGTATGGGAGCTTATAGCAATCAGCCCCAGCATTTT. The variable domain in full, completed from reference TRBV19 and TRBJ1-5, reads DGGITQSPKYLFRKEGQNVTLSCEQNLNHDAMYWYRQDPGQGLRLIYYSQIVNDFQKGDIAEGYSVSREKKESFPLTVTSAQKNPTAFYLCASSMGAYSNQPQHFGDGTRLSIL.

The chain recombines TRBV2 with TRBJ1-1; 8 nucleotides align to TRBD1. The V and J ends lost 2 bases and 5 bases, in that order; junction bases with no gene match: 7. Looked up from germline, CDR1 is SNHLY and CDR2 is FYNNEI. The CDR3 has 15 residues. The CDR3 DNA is TGTGCCAGCAGTGAAAGGACAGGGCGGGGGACTGAAGCTTTCTTT. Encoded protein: CASSERTGRGTEAFF.

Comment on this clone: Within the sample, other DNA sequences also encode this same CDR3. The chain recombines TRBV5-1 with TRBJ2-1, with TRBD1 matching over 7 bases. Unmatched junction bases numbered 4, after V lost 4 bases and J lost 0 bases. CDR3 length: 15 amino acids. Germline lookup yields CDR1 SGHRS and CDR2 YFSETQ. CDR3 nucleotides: TGCGCCAGCAGCCTACAGGGGAGCTCCTACAATGAGCAGTTCTTC. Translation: CASSLQGSSYNEQFF.

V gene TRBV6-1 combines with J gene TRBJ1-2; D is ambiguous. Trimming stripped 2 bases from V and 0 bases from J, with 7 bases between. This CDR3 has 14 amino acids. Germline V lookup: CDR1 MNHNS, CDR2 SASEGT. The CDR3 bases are TGTGCCAGCAGTGAAATGGCCGCTAACTATGGCTACACCTTC. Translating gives CASSEMAANYGYTF.

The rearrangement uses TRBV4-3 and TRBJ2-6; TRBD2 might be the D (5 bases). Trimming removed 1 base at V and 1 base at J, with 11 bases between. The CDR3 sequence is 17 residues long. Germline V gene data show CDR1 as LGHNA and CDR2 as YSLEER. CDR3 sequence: CASSQVGVYSGANVLTF. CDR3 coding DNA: TGCGCCAGCAGCCAAGTCGGGGTTTATTCTGGGGCCAACGTCCTGACTTTC.

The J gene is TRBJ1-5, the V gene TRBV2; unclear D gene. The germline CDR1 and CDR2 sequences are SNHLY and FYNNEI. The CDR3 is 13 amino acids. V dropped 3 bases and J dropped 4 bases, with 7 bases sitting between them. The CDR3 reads CASSEWQNQPQHF. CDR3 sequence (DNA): TGTGCCAGCAGTGAGTGGCAGAATCAGCCCCAGCATTTT.

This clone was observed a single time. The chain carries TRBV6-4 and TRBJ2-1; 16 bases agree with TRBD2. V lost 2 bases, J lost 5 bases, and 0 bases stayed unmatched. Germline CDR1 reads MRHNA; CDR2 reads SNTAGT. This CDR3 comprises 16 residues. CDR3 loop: CASSDGTSGGDNEQFF. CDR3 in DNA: TGTGCCAGCAGTGACGGGACTAGCGGGGGGGACAATGAGCAGTTCTTC.

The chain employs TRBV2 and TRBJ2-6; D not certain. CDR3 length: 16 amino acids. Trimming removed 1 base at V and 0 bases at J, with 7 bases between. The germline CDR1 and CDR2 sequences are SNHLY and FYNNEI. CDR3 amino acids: CASSEDRYSGANVLTF. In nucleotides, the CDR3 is TGTGCCAGCAGTGAAGACAGATACTCTGGGGCCAACGTCCTGACTTTC.

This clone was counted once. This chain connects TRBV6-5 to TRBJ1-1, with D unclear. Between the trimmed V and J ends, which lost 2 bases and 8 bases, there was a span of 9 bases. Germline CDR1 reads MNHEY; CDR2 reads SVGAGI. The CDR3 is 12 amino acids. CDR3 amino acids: CASSYEAKEAFF. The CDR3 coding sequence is TGTGCCAGCAGTTACGAAGCTAAGGAAGCTTTCTTT.

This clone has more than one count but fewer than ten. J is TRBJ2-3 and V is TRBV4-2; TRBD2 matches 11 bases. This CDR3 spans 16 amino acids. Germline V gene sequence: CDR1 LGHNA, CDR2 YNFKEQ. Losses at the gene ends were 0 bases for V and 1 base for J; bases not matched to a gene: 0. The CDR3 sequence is CASSQELAGGTDTQYF. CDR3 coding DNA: TGTGCCAGCAGCCAAGAACTAGCGGGGGGCACAGATACGCAGTATTTT.

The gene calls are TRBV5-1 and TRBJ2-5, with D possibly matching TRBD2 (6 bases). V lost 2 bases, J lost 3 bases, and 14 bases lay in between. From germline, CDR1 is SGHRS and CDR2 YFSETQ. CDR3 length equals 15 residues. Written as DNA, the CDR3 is TGCGCCAGCAGCTTTGCCGGGACTGGGAAAGAGACCCAGTACTTC. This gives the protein CASSFAGTGKETQYF.

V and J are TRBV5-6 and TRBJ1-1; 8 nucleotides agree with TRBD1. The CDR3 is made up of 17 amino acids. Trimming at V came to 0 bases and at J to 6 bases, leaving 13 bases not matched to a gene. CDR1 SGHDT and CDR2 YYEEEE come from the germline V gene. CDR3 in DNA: TGTGCCAGCAGCTTGGGGACACAGGGGGTGGTCAGCTCTGAAGCTTTCTTT. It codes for CASSLGTQGVVSSEAFF.

The CDR3 loop reads CASTPRLAGGLNTGELFF. The CDR3 bases are TGTGCCAGCACCCCCAGGCTAGCGGGGGGTCTGAACACCGGGGAGCTGTTTTTT. V and J are TRBV5-6 and TRBJ2-2; TRBD2 matches 11 bases. V lost 6 bases and J lost 1; bases outside the gene matches: 11. Germline V gene sequence: CDR1 SGHDT, CDR2 YYEEEE. CDR3 length equals 18 residues.

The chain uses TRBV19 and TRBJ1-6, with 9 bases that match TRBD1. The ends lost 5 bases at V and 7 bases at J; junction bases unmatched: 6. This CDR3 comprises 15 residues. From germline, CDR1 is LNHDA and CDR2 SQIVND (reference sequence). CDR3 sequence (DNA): TGTGCCAGTAGTGACCGACAGGGGGGGAATTCACCCCTCCACTTT. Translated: CASSDRQGGNSPLHF.

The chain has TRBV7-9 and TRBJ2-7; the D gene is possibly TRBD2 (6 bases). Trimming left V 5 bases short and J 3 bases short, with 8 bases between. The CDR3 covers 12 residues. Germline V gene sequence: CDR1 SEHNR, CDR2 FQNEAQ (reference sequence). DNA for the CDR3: TGTGCCAGCAGCCTGACTAGCTACGAGCAGTACTTC. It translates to CASSLTSYEQYF.

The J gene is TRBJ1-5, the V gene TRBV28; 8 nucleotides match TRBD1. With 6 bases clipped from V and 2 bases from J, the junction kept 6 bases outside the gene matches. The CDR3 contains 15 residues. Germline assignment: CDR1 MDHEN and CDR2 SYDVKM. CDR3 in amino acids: CASSTRQGRNQPQHF. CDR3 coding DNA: TGTGCCAGCAGCACCCGACAGGGGCGCAATCAGCCCCAGCATTTT. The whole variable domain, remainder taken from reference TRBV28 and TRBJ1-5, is DVKVTQSSRYLVKRTGEKVFLECVQDMDHENMFWYRQDPGLGLRLIYFSYDVKMKEKGDIPEGYSVSREKKERFSLILESASTNQTSMYLCASSTRQGRNQPQHFGDGTRLSIL.

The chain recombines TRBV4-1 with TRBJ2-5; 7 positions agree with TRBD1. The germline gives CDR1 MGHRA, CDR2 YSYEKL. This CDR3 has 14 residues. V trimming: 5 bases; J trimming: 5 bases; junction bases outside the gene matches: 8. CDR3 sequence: CASSSQRGQETQYF. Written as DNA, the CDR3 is TGCGCCAGCAGCTCACAAAGGGGGCAGGAGACCCAGTACTTC.

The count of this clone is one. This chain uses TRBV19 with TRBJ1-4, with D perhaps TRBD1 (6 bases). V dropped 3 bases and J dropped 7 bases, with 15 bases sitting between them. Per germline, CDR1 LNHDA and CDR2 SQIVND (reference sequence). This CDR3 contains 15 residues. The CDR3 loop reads CASSMVGGQGEKLFF. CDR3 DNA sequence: TGTGCCAGTAGTATGGTTGGGGGACAAGGTGAAAAACTGTTTTTT.

The CDR3 here is CASRSGGAVYEQYF. In DNA form, the CDR3 reads TGTGCCAGCCGTAGCGGGGGGGCCGTCTACGAGCAGTACTTC. This chain links TRBV27 with TRBJ2-7; 11 nucleotides agree with TRBD2. V was clipped by 8 bases and J by 3 bases; unmatched bases: 6. There are 14 residues in the CDR3. Germline V lookup: CDR1 MNHEY, CDR2 SMNVEV (reference sequence).

CDR3 nucleotide sequence: TGTGCCAGCAGCCCTACAGGGGGCGCCTATGGCTACACCTTC. This sequence encodes CASSPTGGAYGYTF. The chain couples TRBV11-2 to TRBJ1-2, with TRBD1 matching 9 bases. The CDR3 is made up of 14 amino acids. Unmatched junction bases numbered 5, after V lost 5 bases and J lost 4 bases. In germline, CDR1 is SGHAT, CDR2 FQNNGV.

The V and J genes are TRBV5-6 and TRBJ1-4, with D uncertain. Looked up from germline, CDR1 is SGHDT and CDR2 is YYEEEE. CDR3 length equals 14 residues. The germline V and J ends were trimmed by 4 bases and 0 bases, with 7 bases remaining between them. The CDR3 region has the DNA TGTGCCAGCAGCGTGAGAGCAACTAATGAAAAACTGTTTTTT. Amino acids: CASSVRATNEKLFF.

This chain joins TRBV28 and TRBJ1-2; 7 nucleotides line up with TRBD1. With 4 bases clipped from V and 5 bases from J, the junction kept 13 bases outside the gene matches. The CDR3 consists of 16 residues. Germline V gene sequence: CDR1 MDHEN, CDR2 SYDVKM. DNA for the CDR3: TGTGCCAGCAGTTCACCCCCCCCGGGACAGACTTATGGCTACACCTTC. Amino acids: CASSSPPPGQTYGYTF.

The CDR3 protein is CASRSVRTNEKLFF. The CDR3 coding sequence is TGTGCCAGCAGGAGTGTTCGGACTAATGAAAAACTGTTTTTT. The chain has TRBV28 and TRBJ1-4; D gene ambiguous. CDR3 length: 14 amino acids. V was shortened by 6 bases and J by 2 bases, with 10 bases between the two germline ends. Per the germline V gene, CDR1 is MDHEN and CDR2 is SYDVKM. Full variable domain (outside the CDR3, taken from reference TRBV28 and TRBJ1-4): DVKVTQSSRYLVKRTGEKVFLECVQDMDHENMFWYRQDPGLGLRLIYFSYDVKMKEKGDIPEGYSVSREKKERFSLILESASTNQTSMYLCASRSVRTNEKLFFGSGTQLSVL.

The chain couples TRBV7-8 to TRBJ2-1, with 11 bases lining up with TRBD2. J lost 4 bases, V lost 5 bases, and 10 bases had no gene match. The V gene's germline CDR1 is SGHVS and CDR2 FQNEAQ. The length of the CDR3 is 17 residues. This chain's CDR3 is CASSPSSSGGNYNEQFF. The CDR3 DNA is TGTGCCAGCAGCCCTAGCTCTAGCGGGGGGAATTACAATGAGCAGTTCTTC. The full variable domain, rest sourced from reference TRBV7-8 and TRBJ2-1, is GAGVSQSPRYKVAKRGQDVALRCDPISGHVSLFWYQQALGQGPEFLTYFQNEAQLDKSGLPSDRFFAERPEGSVSTLKIQRTQQEDSAVYLCASSPSSSGGNYNEQFFGPGTRLTVL.